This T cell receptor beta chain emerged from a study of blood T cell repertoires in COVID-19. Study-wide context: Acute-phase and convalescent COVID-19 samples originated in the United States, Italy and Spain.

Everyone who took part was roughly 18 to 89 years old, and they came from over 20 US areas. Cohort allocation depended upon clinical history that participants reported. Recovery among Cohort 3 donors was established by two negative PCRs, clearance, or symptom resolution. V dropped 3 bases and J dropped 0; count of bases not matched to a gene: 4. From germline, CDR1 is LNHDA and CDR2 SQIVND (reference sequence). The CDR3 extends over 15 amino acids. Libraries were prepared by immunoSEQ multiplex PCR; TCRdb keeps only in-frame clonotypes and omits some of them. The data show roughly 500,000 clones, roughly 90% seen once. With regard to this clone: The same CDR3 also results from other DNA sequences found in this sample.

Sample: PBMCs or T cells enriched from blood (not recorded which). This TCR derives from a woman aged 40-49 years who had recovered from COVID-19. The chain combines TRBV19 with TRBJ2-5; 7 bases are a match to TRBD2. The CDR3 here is CASSIGGTNQETQYF. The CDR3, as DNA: TGTGCCAGTAGTATCGGCGGGACTAACCAAGAGACCCAGTACTTC.